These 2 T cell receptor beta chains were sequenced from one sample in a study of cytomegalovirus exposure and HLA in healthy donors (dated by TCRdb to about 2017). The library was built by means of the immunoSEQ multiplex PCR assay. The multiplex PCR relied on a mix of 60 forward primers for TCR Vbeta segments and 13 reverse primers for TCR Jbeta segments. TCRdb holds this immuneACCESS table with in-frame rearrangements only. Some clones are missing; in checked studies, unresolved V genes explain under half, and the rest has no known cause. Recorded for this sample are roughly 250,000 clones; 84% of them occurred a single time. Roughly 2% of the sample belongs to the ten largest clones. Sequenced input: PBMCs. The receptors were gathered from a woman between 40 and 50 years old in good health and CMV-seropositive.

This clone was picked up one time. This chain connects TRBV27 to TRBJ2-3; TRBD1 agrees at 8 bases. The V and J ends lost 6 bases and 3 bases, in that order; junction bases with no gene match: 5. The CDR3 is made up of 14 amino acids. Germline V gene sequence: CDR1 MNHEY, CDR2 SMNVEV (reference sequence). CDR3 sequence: CASRDQGATDTQYF. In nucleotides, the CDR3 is TGTGCCAGCAGAGATCAGGGGGCTACAGATACGCAGTATTTT.

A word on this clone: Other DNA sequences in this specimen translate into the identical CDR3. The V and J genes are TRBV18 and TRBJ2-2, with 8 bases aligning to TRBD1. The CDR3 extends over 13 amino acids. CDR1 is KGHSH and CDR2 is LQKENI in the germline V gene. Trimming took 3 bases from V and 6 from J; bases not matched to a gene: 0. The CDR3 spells CASSPDRAGELFF. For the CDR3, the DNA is TGTGCCAGCTCACCGGACAGGGCCGGGGAGCTGTTTTTT.